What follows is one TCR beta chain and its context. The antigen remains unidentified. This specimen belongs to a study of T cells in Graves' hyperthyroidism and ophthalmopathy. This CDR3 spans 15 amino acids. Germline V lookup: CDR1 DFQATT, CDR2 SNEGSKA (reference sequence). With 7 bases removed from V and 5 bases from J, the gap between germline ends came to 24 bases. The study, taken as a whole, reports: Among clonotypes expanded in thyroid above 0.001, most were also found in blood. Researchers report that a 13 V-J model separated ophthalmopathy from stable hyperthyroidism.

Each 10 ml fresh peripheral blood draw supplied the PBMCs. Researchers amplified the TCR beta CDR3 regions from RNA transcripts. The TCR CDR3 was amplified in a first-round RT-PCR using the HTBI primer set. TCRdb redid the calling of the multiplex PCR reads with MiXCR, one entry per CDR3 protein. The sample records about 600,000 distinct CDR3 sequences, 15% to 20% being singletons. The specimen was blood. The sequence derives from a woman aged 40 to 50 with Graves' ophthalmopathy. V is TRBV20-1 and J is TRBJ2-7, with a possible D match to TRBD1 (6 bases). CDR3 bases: TGCAGTGTCCCCCGACACAGGGCTAAATCCCACGAGCAGTACTTC. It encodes CSVPRHRAKSHEQYF.